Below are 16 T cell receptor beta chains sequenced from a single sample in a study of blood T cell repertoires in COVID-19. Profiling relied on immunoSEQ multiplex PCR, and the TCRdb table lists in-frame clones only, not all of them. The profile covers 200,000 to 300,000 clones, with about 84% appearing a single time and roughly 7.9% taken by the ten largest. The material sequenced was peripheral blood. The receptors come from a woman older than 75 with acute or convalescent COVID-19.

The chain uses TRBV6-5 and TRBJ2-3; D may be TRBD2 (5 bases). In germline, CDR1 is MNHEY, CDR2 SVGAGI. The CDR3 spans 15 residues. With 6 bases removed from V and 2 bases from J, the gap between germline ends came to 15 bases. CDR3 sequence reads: CASRSSGIPTDTQYF. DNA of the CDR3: TGTGCCAGCAGAAGCTCCGGGATACCCACAGATACGCAGTATTTT.

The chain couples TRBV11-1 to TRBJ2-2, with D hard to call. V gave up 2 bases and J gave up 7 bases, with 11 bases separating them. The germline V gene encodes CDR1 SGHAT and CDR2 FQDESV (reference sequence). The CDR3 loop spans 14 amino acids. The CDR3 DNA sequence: TGTGCCAGCAGCTTAAGGCCTCGGGTCGGGGAGCTGTTTTTT. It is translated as CASSLRPRVGELFF.

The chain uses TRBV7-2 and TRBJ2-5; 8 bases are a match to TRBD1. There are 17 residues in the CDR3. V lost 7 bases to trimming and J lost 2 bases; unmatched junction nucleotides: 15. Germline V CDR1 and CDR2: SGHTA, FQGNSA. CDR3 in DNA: TGTGCCAGCAACTCCCCTGACAGGGGTCCCTCTCAAGAGACCCAGTACTTC. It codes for CASNSPDRGPSQETQYF.

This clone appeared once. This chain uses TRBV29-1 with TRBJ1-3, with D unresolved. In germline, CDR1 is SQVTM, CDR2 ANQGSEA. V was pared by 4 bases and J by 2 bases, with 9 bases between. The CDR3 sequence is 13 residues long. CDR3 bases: TGCAGCGTTGGAGTCAATGCTGGAAACACCATATATTTT. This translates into CSVGVNAGNTIYF.

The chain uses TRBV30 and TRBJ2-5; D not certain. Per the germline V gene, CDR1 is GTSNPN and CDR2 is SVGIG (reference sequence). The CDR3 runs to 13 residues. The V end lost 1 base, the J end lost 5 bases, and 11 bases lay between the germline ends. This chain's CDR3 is CAWSAKRGETQYF. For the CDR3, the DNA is TGTGCCTGGAGTGCAAAGCGTGGGGAGACCCAGTACTTC.

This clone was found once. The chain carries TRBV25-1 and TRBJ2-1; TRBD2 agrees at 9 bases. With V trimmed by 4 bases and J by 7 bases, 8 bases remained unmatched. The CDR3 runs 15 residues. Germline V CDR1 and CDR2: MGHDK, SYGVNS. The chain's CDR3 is CASSVGGGAGNEQFF. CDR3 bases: TGTGCCAGCAGTGTGGGCGGGGGGGCCGGAAATGAGCAGTTCTTC.

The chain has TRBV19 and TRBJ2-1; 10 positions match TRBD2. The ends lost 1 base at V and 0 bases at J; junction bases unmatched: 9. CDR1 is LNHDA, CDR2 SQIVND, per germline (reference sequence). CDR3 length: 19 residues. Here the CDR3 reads CASSIGLAGGRGSYNEQFF. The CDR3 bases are TGTGCCAGTAGTATAGGACTAGCGGGCGGAAGGGGCTCCTACAATGAGCAGTTCTTC.

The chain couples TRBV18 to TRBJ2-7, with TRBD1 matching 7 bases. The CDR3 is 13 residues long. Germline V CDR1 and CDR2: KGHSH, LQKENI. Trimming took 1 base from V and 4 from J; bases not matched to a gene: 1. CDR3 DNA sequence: TGTGCCAGCTCACCACAGACAGGGTACGAGCAGTACTTC. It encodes CASSPQTGYEQYF.

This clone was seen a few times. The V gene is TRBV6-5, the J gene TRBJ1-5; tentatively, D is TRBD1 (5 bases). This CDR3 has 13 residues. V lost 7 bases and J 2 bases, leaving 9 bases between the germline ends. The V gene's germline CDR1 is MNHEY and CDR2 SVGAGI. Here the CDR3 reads CASKGAGNQPQHF. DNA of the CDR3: TGTGCCAGCAAAGGGGCCGGCAATCAGCCCCAGCATTTT.

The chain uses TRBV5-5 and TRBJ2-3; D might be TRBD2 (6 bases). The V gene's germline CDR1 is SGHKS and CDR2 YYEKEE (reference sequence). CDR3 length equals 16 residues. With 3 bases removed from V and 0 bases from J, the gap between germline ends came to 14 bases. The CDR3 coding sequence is TGTGCCAGCAGCTCAATTACTGGGAGGAGCACAGATACGCAGTATTTT. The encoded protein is CASSSITGRSTDTQYF.

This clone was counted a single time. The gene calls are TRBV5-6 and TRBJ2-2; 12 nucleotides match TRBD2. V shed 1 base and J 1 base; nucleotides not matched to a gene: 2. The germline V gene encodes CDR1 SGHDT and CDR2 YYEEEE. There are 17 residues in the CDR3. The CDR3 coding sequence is TGTGCCAGCAGCTTGTTGACTAGCGGGGGGAACACCGGGGAGCTGTTTTTT. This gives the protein CASSLLTSGGNTGELFF. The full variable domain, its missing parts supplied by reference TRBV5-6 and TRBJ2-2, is DAGVTQSPTHLIKTRGQQVTLRCSPKSGHDTVSWYQQALGQGPQFIFQYYEEEERQRGNFPDRFSGHQFPNYSSELNVNALLLGDSALYLCASSLLTSGGNTGELFFGEGSRLTVL.

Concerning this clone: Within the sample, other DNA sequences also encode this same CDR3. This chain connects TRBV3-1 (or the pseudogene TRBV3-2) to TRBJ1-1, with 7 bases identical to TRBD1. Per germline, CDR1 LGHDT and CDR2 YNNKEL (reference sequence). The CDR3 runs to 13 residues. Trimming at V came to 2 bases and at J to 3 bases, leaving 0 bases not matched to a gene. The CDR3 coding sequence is TGTGCCAGCAGCCAAACAGGGGACACTGAAGCTTTCTTT. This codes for CASSQTGDTEAFF.

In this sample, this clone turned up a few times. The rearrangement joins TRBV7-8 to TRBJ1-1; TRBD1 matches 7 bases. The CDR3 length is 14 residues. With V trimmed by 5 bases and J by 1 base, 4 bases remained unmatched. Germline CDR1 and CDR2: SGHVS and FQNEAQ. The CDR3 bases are TGTGCCAGCAGCCCGGGGACAGCGAACACTGAAGCTTTCTTT. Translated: CASSPGTANTEAFF.

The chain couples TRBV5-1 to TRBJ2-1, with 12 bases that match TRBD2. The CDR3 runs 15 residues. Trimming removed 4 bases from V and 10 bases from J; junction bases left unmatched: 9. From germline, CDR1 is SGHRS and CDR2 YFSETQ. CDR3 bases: TGCGCCAGCAGCCATAGACTAGCGGGAGCTAAGGAGCAGTTCTTC. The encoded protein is CASSHRLAGAKEQFF.

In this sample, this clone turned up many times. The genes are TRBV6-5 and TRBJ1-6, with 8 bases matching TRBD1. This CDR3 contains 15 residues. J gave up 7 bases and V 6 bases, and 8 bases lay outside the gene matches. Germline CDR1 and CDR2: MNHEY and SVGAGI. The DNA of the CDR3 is TGTGCCAGCAGAACCAACAGGGGGTCAAATTCACCCCTCCACTTT. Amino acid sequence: CASRTNRGSNSPLHF.

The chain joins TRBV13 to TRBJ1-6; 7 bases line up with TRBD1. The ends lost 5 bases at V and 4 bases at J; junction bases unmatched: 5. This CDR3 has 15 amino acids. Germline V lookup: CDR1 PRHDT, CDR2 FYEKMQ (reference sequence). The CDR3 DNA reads TGTGCCAGCAGCATTGGACAGGTGTATAATTCACCCCTCCACTTT. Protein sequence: CASSIGQVYNSPLHF.